This TCR beta chain is from a study of PD-L1 blockade in urothelial cancer. Clones were read by immunoSEQ multiplex PCR, and TCRdb kept only the in-frame ones, dropping some. The sample gives approximately 71,000 clones, 84% of which show up once; roughly 9% is in the top ten. Sample time point: pretreatment peripheral blood. The germline V gene encodes CDR1 SGDLS and CDR2 YYNGEE. J gave up 4 bases and V 2 bases, and 3 bases lay outside the gene matches. This CDR3 region has 15 residues. The chain links TRBV9 to TRBJ1-5, with TRBD1 identical over 10 bases. The sample in question was PBMCs, obtained around atezolizumab (anti-PD-L1) treatment. This clonotype was sampled from a woman in her 70s with urothelial cancer. CDR3 residues: CASSVGTGDNQPQHF. Here the CDR3 DNA reads TGTGCCAGCAGCGTCGGGACAGGGGATAATCAGCCCCAGCATTTT.